This TCR beta chain emerged from a study of cytomegalovirus exposure and HLA in healthy donors. Looking at the study overall: Genetic ancestry analysis placed approximately 78% of the roughly 400 donors that were genotyped in the Caucasian-associated cluster.

This CDR3 spans 13 amino acids. Trimming shortened V by 3 bases and J by 4 bases, and 9 bases separated the two germline ends. In germline, CDR1 is MNHNS, CDR2 SASEGT. Both 60 Vbeta primers and 13 Jbeta primers went into the PCR. Generated by immunoSEQ multiplex PCR, the TCRdb table keeps only in-frame clones and is missing some. The listing records 150,000 or so clones. General study points: In an earlier analysis, in roughly 580 donors, most V segments appeared productive either ~87% or ~30% of the time.

Points on this clone: Its cognate antigen is unknown.

The chain links TRBV6-1 to TRBJ2-5, with D possibly TRBD2 on 5 matching bases. This TCR derives from a woman between 45 and 60 years old in good health and CMV-seronegative. The sequencing sample was made of PBMCs. The CDR3: CASSDLAPETQYF. DNA for the CDR3: TGTGCCAGCAGTGACCTAGCCCCAGAGACCCAGTACTTC.